This T cell receptor (beta chain) was found in a study of a mutant IDH1 vaccine in newly diagnosed glioma (dated by TCRdb to about 2021). For the wider study: Of the 30 to 35 patients who were treated, approximately 62% were male and approximately 38% were female, and the mean age was about 40 years. Before enrollment, most patients had been given radiochemotherapy with temozolomide as standard therapy, while the rest had received either radiotherapy alone or temozolomide alone. Longitudinal TCRB deep sequencing was performed for 25 to 30 treated patients wherever samples were available for exploratory analyses. Peripheral blood samples were drawn at six visits, namely V03 (baseline), V05, V07, V10, V12 and V13. The study at large found these results: The authors noted that analyses of patient blood samples could not be reproduced because of sample limitations. PBMC samples for TCRB deep sequencing were selected based on availability. Pseudoprogression appeared unrelated to alterations in the top peripheral T cell clonotypes detected by TCRB sequencing. Immune responses induced by the vaccine were seen in over 80% of patients across multiple MHC alleles.

Here V drops 3 bases and J drops 3 bases, and the junction holds 6 bases not matched to any gene. From the cysteine up to the phenylalanine, the CDR3 has a length of 15 residues. The DNA shown is the 45-base CDR3, in frame from base 1. From the germline V gene, CDR1 is SGDLS and CDR2 is YYNGEE. Library generation was performed with the immunoSEQ multiplex PCR assay. Following the manufacturer's protocol, the hsTCRB Kit was used to amplify rearranged TCR beta chain sequences. An Illumina MiSeq was used to sequence the TCRB libraries. The paper's data handling went like this. The kit vendor's proprietary platform handled demultiplexing, trimming and gene mapping. TCRdb took over this immuneACCESS table, retaining in-frame rearrangements with V and J assigned. Such tables are incomplete; in checked studies, under half of the missing clones stem from an unresolved V gene, and the remainder is unexplained. The V and J calls and the clone size are those of that table, but D and trimming were determined from the DNA. This sample holds about 88,000 clones; roughly 87% were observed only once. The top ten hold 5% to 5.5% of the sample.

Read against the paper, the sample's time point label means: baseline, week 1 (first vaccination visit). The intended sense of this specimen's treatment or condition label: pre-vaccination baseline after standard-of-care therapy. Donors had newly diagnosed WHO grade 3 or 4 IDH1-mutant astrocytomas with loss of nuclear ATRX. The samples were drawn from NOA16, a multicentre, single-arm, open-label phase I trial in Germany that tested a mutant IDH1 peptide vaccine in humans for the first time. Blood drawn at visit V03 was used as the baseline sample for immunogenicity testing. Genomic DNA for TCRB sequencing was extracted from EDTA blood using the DNeasy Blood and Tissue Kit. In the case of this clone: The target of this receptor is not known. The input lacks base qualities; no much larger clone sits a single base away.

This sample comprised PBMCs, obtained from a glioma patient treated with radiotherapy, temozolomide or both. Rearrangement joined TRBV9 to TRBJ1-2, with 9 junctional bases fitting TRBD1. This receptor was taken from a middle-aged man with glioma. Some clones in this sample may be carry-over from other donors' samples. The CDR3 in this case is CASSERDRAYYGYTF. The DNA sequence is given as TGTGCCAGCAGCGAGCGGGACAGGGCATACTATGGCTACACCTTC.